The 25 T cell receptor beta chains presented below share a single source sample, sequenced in a study of a mutant IDH1 vaccine in newly diagnosed glioma. Antigen specificity for these receptors is unknown. Assay used: immunoSEQ multiplex PCR; TCRdb lists only in-frame clones, some missing. Among about 67,000 clones listed, around nine tenths were seen once. Time point meaning: week 11, during vaccination. Doses comprised 300 ug of mutant IDH1 20-mer peptide each, plus topical imiquimod. The specimen was PBMCs, collected from a glioma patient whose treatment included an IDH1 peptide vaccine. These receptor sequences come from a man between 40 and 49 years old with glioma.

The rearrangement links TRBV4-3 to TRBJ2-2; D is undetermined. The CDR3 is 13 amino acids. The germline CDR1 and CDR2 sequences are LGHNA and YSLEER. V lost 0 bases and J 3 bases, leaving 2 bases between the germline ends. The CDR3 loop reads CASSQDYTGELFF. Here the CDR3 DNA reads TGCGCCAGCAGCCAAGACTACACCGGGGAGCTGTTTTTT.

The chain joins TRBV7-2 to TRBJ1-2; D remains ambiguous. The V gene lost 3 bases and the J gene lost 7 bases, with 15 bases spanning the gap. The V gene's germline CDR1 is SGHTA and CDR2 FQGNSA. The CDR3 length is 14 residues. The CDR3 sequence: CASSLQTTAGGYTF. Written as DNA, the CDR3 is TGTGCCAGCAGCTTGCAAACAACTGCGGGTGGCTACACCTTC.

In its sample, this clone was seen a few times. The gene calls are TRBV27 and TRBJ1-5, with a weak D call TRBD1 (5 bases). Trimming removed 6 bases at V and 1 base at J, with 22 bases between. This CDR3 has 18 amino acids. From germline, CDR1 is MNHEY and CDR2 SMNVEV (reference sequence). In nucleotides, the CDR3 is TGTGCCAGCAGGCCCCTCGGGGGGGGGTCTTACAGCAATCAGCCCCAGCATTTT. Translating gives CASRPLGGGSYSNQPQHF.

The gene calls are TRBV15 and TRBJ1-1; tentative D call: TRBD1 (6 bases). Germline V gene lookup returns CDR1 LNHNV and CDR2 YYDKDF (reference sequence). Deletions cut 5 bases from V and 1 base from J, with 14 bases between. CDR3 size: 15 residues. In DNA, the CDR3 is TGTGCCACCAGCCCCCCGGGAGGGGGGAACACTGAAGCTTTCTTT. It translates to CATSPPGGGNTEAFF.

This clone was seen just once. The rearrangement uses TRBV19 and TRBJ2-4; possibly TRBD2 for D (6 bases). V was clipped by 2 bases and J by 0 bases, with 8 bases between them. Germline V gene lookup returns CDR1 LNHDA and CDR2 SQIVND (reference sequence). The CDR3 runs to 15 residues. The CDR3 nucleotides are TGTGCCAGTAGTATACAGGGACTAGCCAAAAACATTCAGTACTTC. It encodes CASSIQGLAKNIQYF.

The rearrangement links TRBV5-4 to TRBJ2-5; D is possibly TRBD1 or TRBD2 (5 bases each). The J call may be wrong; the DNA end is better matched by TRBJ2-7. CDR3 length: 14 amino acids. From germline, CDR1 is SGHNT and CDR2 YYREEE (reference sequence). The CDR3 loop is CASSLRDARNEQYF. For the CDR3, the DNA is TGTGCCAGCAGCCTCCGGGACGCACGGAACGAGCAGTACTTC.

V is TRBV5-1 and J is TRBJ1-2; D unresolved. The germline V and J ends were trimmed by 4 bases and 0 bases, with 13 bases remaining between them. The CDR3 extends over 15 amino acids. Germline V gives CDR1 SGHRS, CDR2 YFSETQ. The CDR3 nucleotides are TGCGCCAGCAGCGCAATGACGGACTCTAACTATGGCTACACCTTC. Amino acid sequence: CASSAMTDSNYGYTF.

V gene TRBV6-4 combines with J gene TRBJ1-1; D possibly corresponds to TRBD1 (5 bases). CDR1 MRHNA and CDR2 SNTAGT come from the germline V gene. The CDR3 has 12 amino acids. The ends were cut back, 4 bases at V and 5 bases at J, with 8 bases in the middle. CDR3 DNA: TGTGCCAGCAGTGCAAGGGGAACTGAAGCTTTCTTT. This gives the protein CASSARGTEAFF.

The V gene is TRBV19, the J gene TRBJ1-2; 11 bases are a match to TRBD1. The CDR3 is 17 amino acids. Germline CDR1 LNHDA, CDR2 SQIVND (reference sequence). V lost 6 bases and J lost 0; bases outside the gene matches: 9. This chain's CDR3 is CASSIPGQGGTNYGYTF. DNA of the CDR3: TGTGCCAGTAGCATACCGGGACAGGGGGGGACTAACTATGGCTACACCTTC.

The V and J genes are TRBV25-1 and TRBJ2-5, with a weak D call TRBD1 (5 bases). This CDR3 is 13 amino acids long. Per the germline V gene, CDR1 is MGHDK and CDR2 is SYGVNS. V was trimmed by 5 bases and J by 5 bases, leaving 12 bases between them. For the CDR3, the DNA is TGTGCCAGCAGTCAAGGGGCGCGGGAGACCCAGTACTTC. Translated: CASSQGARETQYF.

This clone showed up just a few times. The rearrangement joins TRBV30 to TRBJ2-3; no definite D call. The CDR3 totals 14 residues. Germline CDR1 GTSNPN, CDR2 SVGIG (reference sequence). Trimming shortened V by 2 bases and J by 7 bases, and 16 bases separated the two germline ends. CDR3 bases: TGTGCCTGGAGTCCCGGGTTGATGGGATATACGCAGTATTTT. Protein product: CAWSPGLMGYTQYF.

This clone was recorded only once. The chain couples TRBV9 to TRBJ2-1; 7 nucleotides align to TRBD2. V was clipped by 0 bases and J by 7 bases; unmatched bases: 7. The length of the CDR3 is 15 residues. Germline V gene sequence: CDR1 SGDLS, CDR2 YYNGEE. The CDR3 region is CASSVAGGTLNEQFF. The CDR3, as DNA: TGTGCCAGCAGCGTAGCGGGAGGAACACTAAATGAGCAGTTCTTC.

CDR3 bases: TGTGCCAGCAGTTTTAGAACTAATGAAAAACTGTTTTTT. It specifies CASSFRTNEKLFF. The V call is TRBV27, the J call TRBJ1-4; no reliable D call. CDR1 and CDR2 from the germline V gene are MNHEY and SMNVEV (reference sequence). The germline V and J ends were trimmed by 3 bases and 1 base, with 3 bases remaining between them. The CDR3 runs 13 residues.

The V call is TRBV7-8, the J call TRBJ1-2; 8 bases match TRBD1. The germline V gene encodes CDR1 SGHVS and CDR2 FQNEAQ. The V gene end was trimmed by 4 bases and the J gene end by 0 bases; junction bases not matched to a gene: 7. This CDR3 is built from 16 residues. The CDR3 here is CASSSDRAETNYGYTF. The DNA of the CDR3 is TGTGCCAGCAGCTCGGACAGGGCTGAAACTAACTATGGCTACACCTTC.

This sequence joins TRBV4-1 and TRBJ1-2, with 10 bases identical to TRBD1. The V segment lost 4 bases and the J segment 8 bases; nucleotides outside the gene matches: 10. The germline CDR1 and CDR2 sequences are MGHRA and YSYEKL. The CDR3 is made up of 15 amino acids. The CDR3 DNA is TGCGCCAGCAGCCTAGGACGGGACAGGGGTAGCGGCTACACCTTC. Translating it yields CASSLGRDRGSGYTF.

This clone has more than one count but fewer than ten. Other nucleotide sequences from this sample produce the same CDR3. V and J are TRBV28 and TRBJ2-3; D might be TRBD1 (6 bases). The CDR3 has 14 residues. V dropped 3 bases and J dropped 3 bases, with 10 bases sitting between them. Germline V gene data show CDR1 as MDHEN and CDR2 as SYDVKM. This chain's CDR3 is CASSFLQGTDTQYF. In DNA form, the CDR3 reads TGTGCCAGCAGTTTTTTACAGGGTACAGATACGCAGTATTTT.

The J gene is TRBJ2-2, the V gene TRBV11-1; 9 bases map to TRBD2. V lost 5 bases and J lost 5; bases outside the gene matches: 15. The CDR3 length is 18 residues. The germline V gene encodes CDR1 SGHAT and CDR2 FQDESV (reference sequence). CDR3 bases: TGTGCCAGCAGCGGCCCCCGGGGCGGGGGGGCCCCAACCGGGGAGCTGTTTTTT. Amino acid sequence: CASSGPRGGGAPTGELFF.

The chain joins TRBV28 to TRBJ1-6, with a tentative D call TRBD1 (6 bases). V was pared by 5 bases and J by 10 bases, with 18 bases between. The CDR3 has 15 residues. Per germline, CDR1 MDHEN and CDR2 SYDVKM. CDR3 bases: TGTGCCAGCAGTCCCCCCCGGGGGCCTGGGTCACCCCTCCACTTT. This encodes CASSPPRGPGSPLHF.

V usage is TRBV7-2 and J usage is TRBJ2-3; D is undetermined. The V end was cut by 1 base, the J end by 2 bases, with 10 bases between. The CDR3 has 15 residues. Germline V gene data show CDR1 as SGHTA and CDR2 as FQGNSA. The CDR3 is CASSLEGGYTDTQYF. The CDR3 region has the DNA TGTGCCAGCAGCTTAGAGGGTGGCTACACAGATACGCAGTATTTT.

V and J are TRBV28 and TRBJ1-4; possibly TRBD1 for D (5 bases). Germline CDR1 is MDHEN and CDR2 is SYDVKM. CDR3 length: 13 residues. The V end lost 6 bases, the J end lost 1 base, and 6 bases lay between the germline ends. DNA of the CDR3: TGTGCCAGCAGGGGGGTAACTAATGAAAAACTGTTTTTT. The encoded protein is CASRGVTNEKLFF.

The chain joins TRBV15 to TRBJ2-5; weak D call: TRBD1 (6 bases). The CDR3 covers 13 residues. Germline V lookup: CDR1 LNHNV, CDR2 YYDKDF (reference sequence). Between the trimmed V and J ends, which lost 4 bases and 5 bases, there was a span of 11 bases. The CDR3 spells CATSMDRTETQYF. The CDR3 DNA sequence: TGTGCCACCAGCATGGACAGAACGGAGACCCAGTACTTC.

The genes are TRBV28 and TRBJ2-5; 9 bases line up with TRBD2. J was trimmed by 4 bases and V by 3 bases; bases with no gene match: 12. The CDR3 is made up of 17 amino acids. The germline V gene has CDR1 MDHEN and CDR2 SYDVKM. CDR3 sequence: CASSLISWRGGRETQYF. In DNA, the CDR3 is TGTGCCAGCAGTTTGATCTCCTGGCGGGGGGGCCGAGAGACCCAGTACTTC.

This clone has just a few counts. The chain uses TRBV25-1 and TRBJ2-1, with TRBD2 matching over 8 bases. Trimming cost V 4 bases and J 0 bases; bases outside gene matches: 11. Per germline, CDR1 MGHDK and CDR2 SYGVNS. The CDR3 consists of 18 residues. The CDR3 here is CASSAPSGPDSSYNEQFF. The CDR3, as DNA: TGTGCCAGCAGTGCCCCTAGCGGGCCTGATAGCTCCTACAATGAGCAGTTCTTC.

The V gene is TRBV6-6, the J gene TRBJ1-2, with 8 bases that match TRBD1. Losses at the gene ends were 10 bases for V and 6 bases for J; bases not matched to a gene: 10. The CDR3 extends over 13 amino acids. CDR1 is MNHNY and CDR2 is SVGAGI in the germline V gene (reference sequence). The CDR3 region is CAIRTGFVDGYTF. The CDR3 coding sequence is TGTGCCATCAGGACAGGGTTCGTCGATGGCTACACCTTC.

The chain employs TRBV30 and TRBJ2-3; D tentatively fits TRBD1 or TRBD2 (5 bases each). The CDR3 sequence is 18 residues long. V dropped 0 bases and J dropped 0 bases, with 19 bases sitting between them. The germline CDR1 and CDR2 sequences are GTSNPN and SVGIG (reference sequence). CDR3 in DNA: TGTGCCTGGAGTGTACCCGGGGCATTGAGAGCTAGCACAGATACGCAGTATTTT. This codes for CAWSVPGALRASTDTQYF.